This TCR beta chain derives from a study of monozygotic twins with inflammatory bowel disease. There are 13 residues in the CDR3. Germline V gives CDR1 MDHEN, CDR2 SYDVKM. Each UMI, carrying a 6-nucleotide sample barcode, came from template switching. TCRdb re-called the 5' RACE reads; every CDR3 protein appears as one record, without DNA. This repertoire comprises 150,000 to 200,000 distinct CDR3 sequences; its ten largest clones make up over 2.5%. The chain employs TRBV28 and TRBJ1-4; lacking DNA, the TRBD1 call made by TCRdb goes unchecked. The specimen sequenced was blood. The receptor was isolated from a human donor with ulcerative colitis or Crohn's disease, or a healthy co-twin of an affected twin (not recorded which). CDR3: CASSWSQNEKLFF.